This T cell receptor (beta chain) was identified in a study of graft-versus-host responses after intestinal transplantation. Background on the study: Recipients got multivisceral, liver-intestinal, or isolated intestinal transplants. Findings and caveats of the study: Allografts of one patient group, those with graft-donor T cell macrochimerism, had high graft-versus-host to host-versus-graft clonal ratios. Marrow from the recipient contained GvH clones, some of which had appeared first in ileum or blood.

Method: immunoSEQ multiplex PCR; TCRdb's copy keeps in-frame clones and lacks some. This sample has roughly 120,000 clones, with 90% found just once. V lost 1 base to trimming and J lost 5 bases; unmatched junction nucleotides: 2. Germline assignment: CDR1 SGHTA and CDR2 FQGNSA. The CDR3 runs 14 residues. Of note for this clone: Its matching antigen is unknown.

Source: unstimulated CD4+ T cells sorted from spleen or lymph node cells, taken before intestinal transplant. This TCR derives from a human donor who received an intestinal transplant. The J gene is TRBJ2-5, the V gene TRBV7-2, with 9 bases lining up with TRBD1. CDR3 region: CASSLGGQGETQYF. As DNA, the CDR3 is TGTGCCAGCAGCTTAGGGGGACAGGGCGAGACCCAGTACTTC.